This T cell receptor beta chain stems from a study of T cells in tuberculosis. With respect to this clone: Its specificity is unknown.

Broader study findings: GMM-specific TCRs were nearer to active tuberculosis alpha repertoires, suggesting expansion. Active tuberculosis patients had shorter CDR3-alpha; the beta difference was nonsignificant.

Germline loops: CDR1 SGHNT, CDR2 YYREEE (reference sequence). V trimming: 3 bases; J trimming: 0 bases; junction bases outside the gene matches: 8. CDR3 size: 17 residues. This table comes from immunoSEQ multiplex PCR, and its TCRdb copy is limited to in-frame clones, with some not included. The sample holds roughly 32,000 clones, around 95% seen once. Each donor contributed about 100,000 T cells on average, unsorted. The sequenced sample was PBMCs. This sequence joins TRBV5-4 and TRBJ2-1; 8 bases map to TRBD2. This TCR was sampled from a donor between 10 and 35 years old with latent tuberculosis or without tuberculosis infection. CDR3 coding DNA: TGTGCCAGCAGCTCCCCGGAGCGGGAGTACTCCTACAATGAGCAGTTCTTC. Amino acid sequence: CASSSPEREYSYNEQFF.